Listed below are T cell receptor beta chains from one sample, sequenced in a study of cytomegalovirus exposure and HLA in healthy donors. Profiled with immunoSEQ multiplex PCR; TCRdb holds only in-frame clones, not every one. This repertoire shows 300,000 or so clones, roughly 87% found once; its top ten account for around 0.96%. Sequencing used PBMCs. Source of these receptors: a man aged 25 to 40 in good health and CMV-seronegative. The CDR3 runs from the conserved cysteine through the conserved F or W. Fields, in order: CDR3 protein, CDR3 DNA, D gene, clone size, V gene, J gene. The D gene is left open where the match is weak. Expanded clones are given a class, and other clones once, few, many or no size at all.

CASSLVTGGTGELFF	TGTGCCAGCAGCTTAGTGACAGGGGGCACCGGGGAGCTGTTTTTT	TRBD1	-	TRBV11-3	TRBJ2-2
CASSIFAGRYEQYF	TGTGCCAGTAGTATTTTTGCAGGGCGGTACGAGCAGTACTTC	-	-	TRBV19	TRBJ2-7
CASRPGSRGETQYF	TGTGCCAGCAGACCCGGGTCCCGAGGGGAGACCCAGTACTTC	-	-	TRBV5-8	TRBJ2-5
CASSLDPSSRTGSTEAFF	TGTGCCAGCAGCTTGGATCCTAGCTCTAGGACAGGGAGTACTGAAGCTTTCTTT	TRBD1	-	TRBV5-8	TRBJ1-1
CASCQGLNQPQHF	TGTGCTTCTTGCCAGGGGCTCAATCAGCCCCAGCATTTT	-	once	TRBV7-8	TRBJ1-5
CASVGLIPIYEQYF	TGTGCCAGCGTTGGGCTCATCCCTATCTACGAGCAGTACTTC	-	-	TRBV6-6	TRBJ2-7
CASKNTGYYGYTF	TGTGCCAGTAAAAATACAGGGTACTATGGCTACACCTTC	-	-	TRBV19	TRBJ1-2
CASSYASGGSAEAFF	TGTGCCAGCAGTTACGCCTCGGGGGGCAGCGCTGAAGCTTTCTTT	-	-	TRBV6-5	TRBJ1-1
CASSHRDRRRDNEKLFF	TGTGCCAGCAGCCACAGGGACAGGAGAAGGGACAATGAAAAACTGTTTTTT	TRBD1	-	TRBV14	TRBJ1-4
CASSVGVGSQETQYF	TGTGCCAGCAGCGTAGGGGTCGGGAGCCAAGAGACCCAGTACTTC	-	-	TRBV9	TRBJ2-5
CASSLAGSQDTQYF	TGCGCCAGCAGCCTAGCGGGGAGCCAAGATACGCAGTATTTT	TRBD2	-	TRBV10-2	TRBJ2-3
CASSLATGVETQYF	TGTGCCAGCAGCTTAGCTACAGGGGTGGAGACCCAGTACTTC	TRBD1	few	TRBV7-9	TRBJ2-5
CASSSFRDEQYF	TGTGCCAGCAGCTCTTTCAGGGACGAGCAGTACTTC	-	-	TRBV7-6	TRBJ2-7
CASSPDYGAIMNTEAFF	TGTGCCAGTAGTCCGGATTATGGGGCTATCATGAACACTGAAGCTTTCTTT	-	-	TRBV19	TRBJ1-1
CASSQLPQETQYF	TGCGCCAGCAGCCAACTACCCCAAGAGACCCAGTACTTC	-	-	TRBV4-1	TRBJ2-5
CSVEWTVSDTQYF	TGCAGCGTTGAATGGACAGTGTCAGATACGCAGTATTTT	-	-	TRBV29-1	TRBJ2-3
CASSRTVRAGSTDTQYF	TGCGCCAGCAGCCGCACCGTACGAGCGGGTAGCACAGATACGCAGTATTTT	-	-	TRBV10-2	TRBJ2-3
CASSPGMHGSSYNEQFF	TGTGCCAGCAGCCCTGGAATGCACGGGAGCTCCTACAATGAGCAGTTCTTC	-	-	TRBV7-7	TRBJ2-1
CASSLVRGHEQYF	TGTGCCAGCAGCTTAGTCAGGGGCCACGAGCAGTACTTC	-	-	TRBV7-9	TRBJ2-7
CASSRDRAGNTIYF	TGTGCCAGCAGCCGGGACAGGGCTGGAAACACCATATATTTT	TRBD1	-	TRBV7-2	TRBJ1-3